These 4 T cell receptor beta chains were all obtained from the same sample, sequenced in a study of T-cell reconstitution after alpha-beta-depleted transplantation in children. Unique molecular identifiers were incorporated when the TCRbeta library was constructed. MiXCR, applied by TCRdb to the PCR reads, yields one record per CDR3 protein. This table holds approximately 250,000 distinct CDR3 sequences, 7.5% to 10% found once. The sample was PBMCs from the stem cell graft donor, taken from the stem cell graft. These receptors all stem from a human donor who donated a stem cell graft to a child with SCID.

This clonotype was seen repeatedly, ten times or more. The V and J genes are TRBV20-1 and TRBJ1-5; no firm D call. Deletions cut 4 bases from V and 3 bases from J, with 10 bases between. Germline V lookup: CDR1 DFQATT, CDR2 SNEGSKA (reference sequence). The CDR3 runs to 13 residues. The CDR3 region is CSATGGDNQPQHF. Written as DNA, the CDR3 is TGCAGTGCTACGGGAGGAGACAATCAGCCCCAGCATTTT.

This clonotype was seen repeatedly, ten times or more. CDR3 protein: CASSPHERTGELFF. The DNA of the CDR3 is TGTGCCAGCAGCCCTCACGAGAGGACCGGGGAGCTGTTTTTT. V and J are TRBV12-3 or TRBV12-4 and TRBJ2-2; no reliable D call. The V end lost 6 bases, the J end lost 5 bases, and 13 bases lay between the germline ends. This CDR3 region has 14 residues.

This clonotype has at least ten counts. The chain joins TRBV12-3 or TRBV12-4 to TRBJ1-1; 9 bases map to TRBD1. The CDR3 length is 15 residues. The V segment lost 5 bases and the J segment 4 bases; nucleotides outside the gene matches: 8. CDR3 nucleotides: TGTGCCAGCAGTCCCCGACAGGGGGGGTTCACTGAAGCTTTCTTT. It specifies CASSPRQGGFTEAFF.

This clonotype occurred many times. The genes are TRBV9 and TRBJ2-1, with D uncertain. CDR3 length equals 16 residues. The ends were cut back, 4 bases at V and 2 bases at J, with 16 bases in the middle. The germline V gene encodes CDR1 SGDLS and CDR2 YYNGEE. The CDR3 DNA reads TGTGCCAGCAGCCCACGAAACCATAACACCTACAATGAGCAGTTCTTC. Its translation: CASSPRNHNTYNEQFF.